This T cell receptor (beta chain) was documented in a study of T cell responses to AZD1222 COVID-19 vaccine. Study-wide results and caveats: Distributed over spike, vaccine-associated CD4 TCRs predominated at 160-218 and 743-854. Baseline antibody screening turned up just a handful of seropositive AZD1222 recipients. Clonal diversity was possibly underestimated, and the donors were mostly white British, with more females.

Assay: immunoSEQ multiplex PCR; the TCRdb copy retains only in-frame clones and omits some. The table shows approximately 91,000 clones, with around 90% occurring only once. The CDR3 has 18 residues. Trimming pared 1 base from V and 2 bases from J, leaving 19 bases between. Looked up from germline, CDR1 is SGHVS and CDR2 is FNYEAQ. In regard to this clone: Its antigen is unidentified.

The TCR was taken from an adult who received the AZD1222 COVID-19 vaccine. This rearrangement joins TRBV7-6 to TRBJ2-3; TRBD1 is a possible D gene (6 bases). Sequencing was performed on peripheral blood, taken 28 days after the second AZD1222 dose. The CDR3 reads CASSLVGGGGSYTDTQYF. CDR3 DNA: TGTGCCAGCAGCTTAGTAGGGGGTGGTGGCAGCTACACAGATACGCAGTATTTT.